This T cell receptor beta chain was recovered during a study of CD8 T cells in ankylosing spondylitis. The CDR3 sequence is 15 residues long. The V and J ends lost 3 bases and 8 bases respectively, with 20 bases between them. TCRdb redid the calling of the 5' RACE reads with MiXCR, one entry per CDR3 protein. The sample has about 190,000 distinct CDR3 sequences, 13% seen once; the top ten hold 9.5% to 11%. The chain uses TRBV12-3 or TRBV12-4 and TRBJ2-7; the D is unclear. The sample comprised blood, either unsorted or a sorted T cell fraction (not recorded which). The TCR sequence derives from a female donor with ankylosing spondylitis or in good health (not recorded which). The CDR3 nucleotides read TGTGCCAGCAGTTTCTCTGCTGGTGCGAGTCCTCAGCAGTACTTC. It specifies CASSFSAGASPQQYF.